This T cell receptor (beta chain) was retrieved from a study of control samples from healthy donors and cancer patients. V lost 3 bases and J lost 1, with 13 bases in between. Germline V lookup: CDR1 PRHDT, CDR2 FYEKMQ (reference sequence). CDR3 length equals 15 residues. Some clones are missing from TCRdb's copy, which holds only in-frame ones; the method was immunoSEQ multiplex PCR. The sample holds about 190,000 clones, around 93% seen once. This chain connects TRBV13 to TRBJ2-7; possibly TRBD1 for D (6 bases). Sequencing input: blood. This receptor was taken from a man in his thirties or forties in good health. The CDR3 sequence: CASSFRGRGSYEQYF. The CDR3, as DNA: TGTGCCAGCAGCTTCCGCGGTAGGGGGTCCTACGAGCAGTACTTC.